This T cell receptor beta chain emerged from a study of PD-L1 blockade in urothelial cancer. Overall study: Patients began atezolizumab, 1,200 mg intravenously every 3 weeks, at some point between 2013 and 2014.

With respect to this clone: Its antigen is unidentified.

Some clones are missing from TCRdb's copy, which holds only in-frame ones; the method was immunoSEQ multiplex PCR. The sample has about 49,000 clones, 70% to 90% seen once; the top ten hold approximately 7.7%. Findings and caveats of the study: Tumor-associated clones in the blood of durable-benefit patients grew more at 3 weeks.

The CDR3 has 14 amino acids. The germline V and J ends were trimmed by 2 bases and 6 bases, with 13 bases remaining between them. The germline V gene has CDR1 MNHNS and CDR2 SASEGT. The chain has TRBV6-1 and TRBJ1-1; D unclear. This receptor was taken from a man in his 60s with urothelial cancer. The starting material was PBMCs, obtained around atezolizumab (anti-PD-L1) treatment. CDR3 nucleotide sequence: TGTGCCAGCAGTGAACTAGCAGAATTCGCTGAAGCTTTCTTT. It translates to CASSELAEFAEAFF.